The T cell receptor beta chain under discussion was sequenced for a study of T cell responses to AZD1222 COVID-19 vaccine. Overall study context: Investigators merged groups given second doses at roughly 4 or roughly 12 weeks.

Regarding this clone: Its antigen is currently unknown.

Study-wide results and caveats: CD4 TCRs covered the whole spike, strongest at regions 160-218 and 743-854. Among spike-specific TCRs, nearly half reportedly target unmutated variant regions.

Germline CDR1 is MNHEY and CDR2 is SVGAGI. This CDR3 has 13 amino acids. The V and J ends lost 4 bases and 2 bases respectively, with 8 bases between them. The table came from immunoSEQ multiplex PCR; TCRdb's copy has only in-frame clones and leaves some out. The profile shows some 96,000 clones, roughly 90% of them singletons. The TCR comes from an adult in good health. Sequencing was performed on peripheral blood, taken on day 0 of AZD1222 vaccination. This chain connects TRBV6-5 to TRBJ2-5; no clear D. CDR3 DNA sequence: TGTGCCAGCAGTTCGTCCGATCAAGAGACCCAGTACTTC. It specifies CASSSSDQETQYF.